These 26 T cell receptor beta chains came from one sample sequenced in a study of identifying expanded T cells in peripheral blood. The protocol was immunoSEQ multiplex PCR, while the TCRdb copy is restricted to in-frame clones and leaves out a portion. Of 75,000 to 95,000 clones in the sample, around nine tenths were seen once. Sequencing was done on a sample of blood. The origin of the receptors is a person aged 18-70 years in good health.

The chain employs TRBV29-1 and TRBJ2-1, with 9 bases lining up with TRBD1. Germline V gene data show CDR1 as SQVTM and CDR2 as ANQGSEA. This CDR3 contains 15 residues. V was pared by 6 bases and J by 4 bases, with 10 bases of the junction left unmatched. The CDR3: CSVDPGQGLYNEQFF. CDR3 nucleotide sequence: TGCAGCGTCGATCCGGGACAGGGTCTTTACAATGAGCAGTTCTTC.

The V gene is TRBV4-2, the J gene TRBJ2-2, with a possible D match to TRBD2 (5 bases). Germline lookup yields CDR1 LGHNA and CDR2 YNFKEQ. Trimming removed 3 bases at V and 5 bases at J, with 13 bases between. CDR3 size: 15 residues. The CDR3 DNA sequence: TGTGCCAGCAGCCACGACAAATCGGGAACCGGGGAGCTGTTTTTT. This gives the protein CASSHDKSGTGELFF.

The chain carries TRBV6-1 and TRBJ1-2, with 9 bases matching TRBD1. CDR3 length: 18 residues. Germline V CDR1 and CDR2: MNHNS, SASEGT. The junction had 13 bases not matched to a gene; V was cut back by 4 bases and J by 1 base. CDR3 coding DNA: TGTGCCAGCAGTGCGGGCTATATATGGACAGGGGATAACTATGGCTACACCTTC. Translated: CASSAGYIWTGDNYGYTF.

This clone has a single count. CDR3 bases: TGTGCCAGCAGCTTTGGGCGTGACTGGACCTTAGCTAACTATGGCTACACCTTC. Protein sequence: CASSFGRDWTLANYGYTF. The J gene is TRBJ1-2, the V gene TRBV5-6; no definite D call. Trimming removed 2 bases at V and 0 bases at J, with 20 bases between. The germline CDR1 and CDR2 sequences are SGHDT and YYEEEE. This CDR3 has 18 amino acids.

This chain uses TRBV7-3 with TRBJ1-2, with 8 bases identical to TRBD1. The germline V gene has CDR1 SGHTA and CDR2 FQGTGA. This CDR3 has 14 amino acids. V shed 2 bases, J shed 3 bases, and the junction held 2 bases outside the gene matches. CDR3 nucleotides: TGTGCCAGCAGCTTACAGGGGGCGGACTATGGCTACACCTTC. Amino acids: CASSLQGADYGYTF.

The chain employs TRBV4-1 and TRBJ1-2; D call uncertain. The germline CDR1 and CDR2 sequences are MGHRA and YSYEKL. Trimming cost V 4 bases and J 5 bases, with 14 bases left between them. This CDR3 has 14 amino acids. CDR3 loop: CASSPPGSAYGYTF. The CDR3 DNA sequence: TGCGCCAGCAGCCCACCCGGCAGTGCATATGGCTACACCTTC.

The genes are TRBV5-1 and TRBJ2-7; TRBD2 matches at 14 bases. Germline V CDR1 and CDR2: SGHRS, YFSETQ. CDR3 length: 18 residues. With 0 bases clipped from V and 2 bases from J, the junction kept 7 bases outside the gene matches. Here the CDR3 reads CASSLAATSGRAAYEQYF. CDR3 DNA sequence: TGCGCCAGCAGCTTGGCCGCGACTAGCGGGAGGGCTGCCTACGAGCAGTACTTC.

V gene TRBV11-2 combines with J gene TRBJ1-5, with D uncertain. V was clipped by 0 bases and J by 6 bases, with 9 bases between them. Germline CDR1 reads SGHAT; CDR2 reads FQNNGV. This CDR3 is 14 amino acids long. This CDR3 is CASSLDSTVQPQHF. CDR3 coding DNA: TGTGCCAGCAGCTTAGATTCGACCGTTCAGCCCCAGCATTTT.

The chain combines TRBV5-6 with TRBJ1-3; TRBD1 is a possible D gene (5 bases). Germline loops: CDR1 SGHDT, CDR2 YYEEEE. With 4 bases removed from V and 8 bases from J, the gap between germline ends came to 19 bases. The CDR3 is 15 amino acids. The CDR3 spells CASSHRTSQVDTIYF. In DNA form, the CDR3 reads TGTGCCAGCAGCCACCGGACATCCCAGGTAGACACCATATATTTT.

This clone is a singleton in its sample. This chain uses TRBV9 with TRBJ2-7, with D possibly matching TRBD1 (5 bases). The germline CDR1 and CDR2 sequences are SGDLS and YYNGEE. V lost 0 bases and J lost 4, with 11 bases in between. This CDR3 has 14 residues. CDR3 amino acids: CASSVATGQYEQYF. The CDR3 nucleotides read TGTGCCAGCAGCGTAGCTACAGGCCAATACGAGCAGTACTTC.

The chain's CDR3 is CASSPPSLSYEQYF. The CDR3 DNA reads TGTGCCAGTAGTCCCCCTTCCCTCTCCTACGAGCAGTACTTC. The V gene is TRBV19, the J gene TRBJ2-7; no definite D call. This CDR3 is built from 14 residues. V shed 5 bases and J shed 0 bases, with 11 bases lying between them. Per germline, CDR1 LNHDA and CDR2 SQIVND (reference sequence). Looking up the rest from reference TRBV19 and TRBJ2-7 gives the full variable domain: DGGITQSPKYLFRKEGQNVTLSCEQNLNHDAMYWYRQDPGQGLRLIYYSQIVNDFQKGDIAEGYSVSREKKESFPLTVTSAQKNPTAFYLCASSPPSLSYEQYFGPGTRLTVT.

The V and J genes are TRBV29-1 and TRBJ1-1; 8 nucleotides agree with TRBD1. The junction had 8 bases not matched to a gene; V was cut back by 0 bases and J by 5 bases. Germline V gene sequence: CDR1 SQVTM, CDR2 ANQGSEA. The CDR3 sequence is 15 residues long. CDR3 nucleotides: TGCAGCGTTGAAGACCGAGGACAGGGAGATACTGAAGCTTTCTTT. Its protein is CSVEDRGQGDTEAFF.

The chain is built from TRBV5-1 and TRBJ1-4, with D unclear. With 1 base removed from V and 1 base from J, the gap between germline ends came to 8 bases. Per the germline V gene, CDR1 is SGHRS and CDR2 is YFSETQ. The CDR3 length is 15 residues. The CDR3 loop reads CASSLMPQTNEKLFF. The DNA of the CDR3 is TGCGCCAGCAGCTTGATGCCGCAAACTAATGAAAAACTGTTTTTT.

The chain joins TRBV29-1 to TRBJ2-7; D ambiguous. Germline V CDR1 and CDR2: SQVTM, ANQGSEA. V was clipped by 4 bases and J by 3 bases, with 10 bases between them. This CDR3 is built from 12 residues. Written as DNA, the CDR3 is TGCAGCGTTGTTGACTCGTACTACGAGCAGTACTTC. Its protein is CSVVDSYYEQYF.

The CDR3 DNA is TGCGCCAGCCAAACGGATGCCGAAGCTTTCTTT. Translation gives CASQTDAEAFF. This chain links TRBV10-2 with TRBJ1-1; D ambiguous. V was cut by 8 bases and J by 8 bases, with 12 bases left in between. The CDR3 runs 11 residues. The germline V gene encodes CDR1 WSHSY and CDR2 SAAADI.

This chain connects TRBV6-1 to TRBJ1-1, with D perhaps matching TRBD1 (6 bases). In germline, CDR1 is MNHNS, CDR2 SASEGT. The CDR3 is 17 amino acids. The V end lost 3 bases, the J end lost 10 bases, and 27 bases lay between the germline ends. CDR3 sequence reads: CASSDPRAGASPPRAFF. In DNA, the CDR3 is TGTGCCAGCAGTGATCCCCGGGCGGGGGCTTCACCCCCCCGAGCTTTCTTT.

CDR3 coding DNA: TGTGCCAGCAGCTACGACAACCCCAACACCGGGGAGCTGTTTTTT. Translating it yields CASSYDNPNTGELFF. The J gene is TRBJ2-2, the V gene TRBV7-2, with D unresolved. The CDR3 covers 15 residues. V gave up 4 bases and J gave up 2 bases, with 11 bases separating them. In germline, CDR1 is SGHTA, CDR2 FQGNSA. The full variable domain, in which reference TRBV7-2 and TRBJ2-2 provide the parts outside the CDR3, is GAGVSQSPSNKVTEKGKDVELRCDPISGHTALYWYRQSLGQGLEFLIYFQGNSAPDKSGLPSDRFSAERTGGSVSTLTIQRTQQEDSAVYLCASSYDNPNTGELFFGEGSRLTVL.

This clone was recorded once. This chain uses TRBV11-3 with TRBJ2-3; possible D gene TRBD2, 6 bases. Trimming cost V 2 bases and J 6 bases, with 18 bases left between them. The CDR3 contains 16 residues. CDR1 and CDR2 (germline): SGHNT, YENEEA. CDR3 protein: CASSLSGREPWDTQYF. The CDR3 nucleotides are TGTGCCAGCAGCTTATCAGGACGGGAGCCCTGGGATACGCAGTATTTT.

The V and J genes are TRBV10-3 and TRBJ1-2; weak D call: TRBD1 (5 bases). CDR3 length: 16 residues. Looked up from germline, CDR1 is ENHRY and CDR2 is SYGVKD. The V end lost 3 bases, the J end lost 2 bases, and 16 bases lay between the germline ends. The chain's CDR3 is CAISEPRGGANYGYTF. The CDR3 coding sequence is TGTGCCATCAGTGAACCCAGAGGAGGGGCCAACTATGGCTACACCTTC.

V usage is TRBV6-1 and J usage is TRBJ1-2; D not certain. V lost 7 bases, J lost 8 bases, and 23 bases lay in between. The CDR3 consists of 15 residues. Looked up from germline, CDR1 is MNHNS and CDR2 is SASEGT. CDR3 in amino acids: CASTVDFGETWGYTF. CDR3 nucleotide sequence: TGTGCCAGCACCGTAGATTTCGGGGAGACTTGGGGCTACACCTTC.

The rearrangement joins TRBV5-4 to TRBJ1-4; 11 bases align to TRBD1. This CDR3 region has 16 residues. The ends lost 5 bases at V and 7 bases at J; junction bases unmatched: 10. The V gene's germline CDR1 is SGHNT and CDR2 YYREEE (reference sequence). For the CDR3, the DNA is TGTGCCAGCAGTTGGGGCGGACAGGGGGCGGGTGAAAAACTGTTTTTT. Its protein is CASSWGGQGAGEKLFF.

This sequence joins TRBV6-1 and TRBJ1-2; perhaps TRBD1 as D (6 bases). V was trimmed by 5 bases and J by 4 bases, leaving 17 bases between them. The CDR3 has 15 residues. Germline values: CDR1 MNHNS, CDR2 SASEGT. The CDR3 is CASSINLRGIYGYTF. Here the CDR3 DNA reads TGTGCCAGCAGTATCAACCTCAGGGGAATCTATGGCTACACCTTC.

This chain links TRBV30 with TRBJ2-7; 9 nucleotides line up with TRBD1. V was clipped by 2 bases and J by 4 bases; unmatched bases: 6. This CDR3 contains 14 residues. The germline V gene has CDR1 GTSNPN and CDR2 SVGIG (reference sequence). CDR3 sequence reads: CAWSLGTGLYEQYF. The CDR3 nucleotides read TGTGCCTGGAGTCTAGGGACAGGGCTTTACGAGCAGTACTTC.

The chain is built from TRBV5-6 and TRBJ2-5, with TRBD2 matching over 8 bases. CDR3 length: 16 amino acids. V shed 2 bases, J shed 4 bases, and the junction held 10 bases outside the gene matches. Germline CDR1 is SGHDT and CDR2 is YYEEEE. CDR3 sequence: CASSFWSAGGRETQYF. For the CDR3, the DNA is TGTGCCAGCAGCTTTTGGAGTGCGGGGGGTCGAGAGACCCAGTACTTC.

The chain joins TRBV5-1 to TRBJ1-2; D gene ambiguous. V was cut by 7 bases and J by 5 bases, with 9 bases left in between. CDR3 length: 11 amino acids. Germline V gene lookup returns CDR1 SGHRS and CDR2 YFSETQ. The CDR3 protein is CASGDGYGYTF. Here the CDR3 DNA reads TGCGCCAGCGGTGATGGGTATGGCTACACCTTC. The full variable domain, in which reference TRBV5-1 and TRBJ1-2 provide the parts outside the CDR3, is KAGVTQTPRYLIKTRGQQVTLSCSPISGHRSVSWYQQTPGQGLQFLFEYFSETQRNKGNFPGRFSGRQFSNSRSEMNVSTLELGDSALYLCASGDGYGYTFGSGTRLTVV.

The rearrangement uses TRBV27 and TRBJ1-5; D gene uncertain. The CDR3 has 14 amino acids. The V and J ends lost 6 bases and 6 bases respectively, with 15 bases between them. Germline V gene data show CDR1 as MNHEY and CDR2 as SMNVEV (reference sequence). The chain's CDR3 is CASSPRGSVQPQHF. CDR3 sequence (DNA): TGTGCCAGCAGCCCACGGGGATCTGTTCAGCCCCAGCATTTT.